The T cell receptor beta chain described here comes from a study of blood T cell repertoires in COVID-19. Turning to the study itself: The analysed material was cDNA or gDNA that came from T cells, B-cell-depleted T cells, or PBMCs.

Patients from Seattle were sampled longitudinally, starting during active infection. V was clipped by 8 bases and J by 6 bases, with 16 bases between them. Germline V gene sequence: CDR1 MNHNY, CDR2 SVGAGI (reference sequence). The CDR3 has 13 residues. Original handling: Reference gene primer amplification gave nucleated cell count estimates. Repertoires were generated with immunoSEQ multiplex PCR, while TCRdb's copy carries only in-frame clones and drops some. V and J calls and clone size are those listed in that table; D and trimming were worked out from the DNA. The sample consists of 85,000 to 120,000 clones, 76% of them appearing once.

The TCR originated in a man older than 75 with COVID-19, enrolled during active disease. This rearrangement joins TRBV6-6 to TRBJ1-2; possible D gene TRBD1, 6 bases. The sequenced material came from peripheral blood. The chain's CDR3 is CASRTQGDDGYTF. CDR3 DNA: TGTGCCAGCCGAACACAGGGAGATGATGGCTACACCTTC.